This T cell receptor (beta chain) was identified in a study of blood T cell repertoires in COVID-19. Overall study: Whether acute or convalescent, the COVID-19 samples came from the United States, Italy and Spain. From T cells, B-cell-depleted T cells, or PBMCs came the material, which was cDNA or gDNA.

CDR1 is SGDLS and CDR2 is YYNGEE in the germline V gene. The length of the CDR3 is 15 residues. Trimming left V 4 bases short and J 0 bases short, with 14 bases between. Methods used by the authors: Counts of nucleated cells, estimated from reference gene primer amplification, were obtained. The data were produced by immunoSEQ multiplex PCR, yet TCRdb's version contains in-frame clones alone and is incomplete. V and J calls and clone size are as listed in that table; D and trimming were resolved from the DNA. The data contain over 90,000 clones, 86% of them seen just once; the ten biggest clones take up approximately 1.8%.

Sequenced: peripheral blood. The rearrangement joins TRBV9 to TRBJ2-7; tentative D call: TRBD1 (6 bases). This clonotype was sampled from an elderly man with acute or convalescent COVID-19. In nucleotides, the CDR3 is TGTGCCAGCAGCCCTCTTGGGGGACACTCCTACGAGCAGTACTTC. Translating gives CASSPLGGHSYEQYF.